Shown below are 32 T cell receptor beta chains from a single sample sequenced in a study of technical replicates of blood from a handful of donors. Clones were sequenced by immunoSEQ multiplex PCR, and TCRdb holds only the in-frame ones, with some missing. The sample has some 81,000 clones; roughly nine tenths are singletons. Sample: T cells isolated from PBMCs. The receptors shown here come from a human donor in good health.

Note on this clone: The junction and the germline gene differ at one end; a read error may be behind it. The V and J genes are TRBV7-9 and TRBJ2-1; TRBD2 aligns across 8 bases. Germline V gives CDR1 SEHNR, CDR2 FQNEAQ (reference sequence). This CDR3 contains 14 residues. In DNA, the CDR3 is TGTGCCAGCAGCTTGCAAAGGACGGGACTAGGTTTCCTCTTC. Translating gives CASSLQRTGLGFLF.

The rearrangement links TRBV4-1 to TRBJ1-2; TRBD1 might be the D (5 bases). Germline V gene sequence: CDR1 MGHRA, CDR2 YSYEKL. V was shortened by 2 bases and J by 2 bases, with 9 bases between the two germline ends. The CDR3 loop spans 14 amino acids. CDR3 amino acids: CASSQMGLNYGYTF. The CDR3 nucleotides read TGCGCCAGCAGCCAAATGGGACTGAACTATGGCTACACCTTC.

The gene calls are TRBV9 and TRBJ1-3; tentative D call: TRBD1 (5 bases). The germline gives CDR1 SGDLS, CDR2 YYNGEE. The V end lost 4 bases, the J end lost 0 bases, and 17 bases lay between the germline ends. The CDR3 sequence is 17 residues long. The CDR3 sequence is CASSSSRGTASGNTIYF. CDR3 in DNA: TGTGCCAGCAGCTCCAGTCGGGGGACCGCCTCTGGAAACACCATATATTTT.

The chain is built from TRBV30 and TRBJ2-3; no reliable D call. The germline CDR1 and CDR2 sequences are GTSNPN and SVGIG (reference sequence). V was pared by 5 bases and J by 0 bases, with 12 bases between. The CDR3 consists of 14 residues. The chain's CDR3 is CAWGDALSTDTQYF. Written as DNA, the CDR3 is TGTGCCTGGGGAGACGCACTTAGCACAGATACGCAGTATTTT.

The rearrangement uses TRBV6-5 and TRBJ1-2, with D possibly TRBD1 on 6 matching bases. Trimming removed 0 bases from V and 4 bases from J, with 12 bases in between. The CDR3 is made up of 15 amino acids. CDR1 and CDR2 (germline): MNHEY, SVGAGI. CDR3 sequence reads: CASSYSRGHGYGYTF. The CDR3 DNA sequence: TGTGCCAGCAGTTACTCCAGGGGTCATGGCTATGGCTACACCTTC.

The rearrangement uses TRBV5-4 and TRBJ2-5, with 9 bases identical to TRBD1. There are 16 residues in the CDR3. Germline CDR1 SGHNT, CDR2 YYREEE (reference sequence). Trimming cost V 4 bases and J 2 bases; bases outside gene matches: 9. The CDR3 reads CASSPRTGERQETQYF. DNA of the CDR3: TGTGCCAGCAGCCCTAGGACAGGGGAACGGCAAGAGACCCAGTACTTC. The whole variable domain, filled in from reference TRBV5-4 and TRBJ2-5, reads ETGVTQSPTHLIKTRGQQVTLRCSSQSGHNTVSWYQQALGQGPQFIFQYYREEENGRGNFPPRFSGLQFPNYSSELNVNALELDDSALYLCASSPRTGERQETQYFGPGTRLLVL.

In this sample, this clone turned up once. V is TRBV11-3 and J is TRBJ1-1; no clear D gene. The CDR3 contains 14 residues. Germline V lookup: CDR1 SGHNT, CDR2 YENEEA. V dropped 8 bases and J dropped 5 bases, with 18 bases sitting between them. The CDR3 spells CASLNRLLRTEAFF. The CDR3 DNA sequence: TGTGCCAGCCTTAATAGACTGCTGAGAACTGAAGCTTTCTTT.

This chain links TRBV9 with TRBJ1-1; maybe TRBD1 (5 bases). CDR3 length: 15 residues. In germline, CDR1 is SGDLS, CDR2 YYNGEE. Between the trimmed V and J ends, which lost 0 bases and 0 bases, there was a span of 9 bases. CDR3 sequence (DNA): TGTGCCAGCAGCGTAGGGGGGGGGTTGAACACTGAAGCTTTCTTT. Residues: CASSVGGGLNTEAFF.

The genes are TRBV6-1 and TRBJ1-1; D may be TRBD1 (6 bases). Germline V lookup: CDR1 MNHNS, CDR2 SASEGT. Between the trimmed V and J ends, which lost 6 bases and 4 bases, there was a span of 15 bases. The CDR3 totals 14 residues. The CDR3 DNA reads TGTGCCAGCAGCCCAGGACAGTTCAGCACTGAAGCTTTCTTT. This codes for CASSPGQFSTEAFF.

This chain connects TRBV30 to TRBJ2-2; TRBD1 matches at 9 bases. From germline, CDR1 is GTSNPN and CDR2 SVGIG (reference sequence). The trim removed 4 bases at V and 8 bases at J, leaving 14 bases unmatched. The CDR3 has 16 residues. CDR3 protein: CAWIPPGQGHRGELFF. The CDR3 coding sequence is TGTGCCTGGATTCCGCCTGGACAGGGGCATCGGGGGGAGCTGTTTTTT.

CDR3 nucleotides: TGTGCCAGCTCATCGACAGGGGGTAGGAATAATGAAAAACTGTTTTTT. This sequence encodes CASSSTGGRNNEKLFF. The chain couples TRBV18 to TRBJ1-4; 9 nucleotides line up with TRBD1. Germline V gene sequence: CDR1 KGHSH, CDR2 LQKENI. The trim removed 5 bases at V and 4 bases at J, leaving 8 bases unmatched. This CDR3 is 16 amino acids long.

V gene TRBV19 combines with J gene TRBJ1-2; D not certain. CDR3 length equals 14 residues. Trimming left V 7 bases short and J 8 bases short, with 20 bases between. In germline, CDR1 is LNHDA, CDR2 SQIVND (reference sequence). The CDR3, as DNA: TGTGCCAGTAAGGCGGGAGAGGGCATAGAGGGCTACACCTTC. As protein: CASKAGEGIEGYTF.

The chain joins TRBV19 to TRBJ1-6; D not resolved. V was clipped by 2 bases and J by 13 bases, with 9 bases between them. The CDR3 runs 12 residues. CDR1 is LNHDA, CDR2 SQIVND, per germline (reference sequence). Here the CDR3 DNA reads TGTGCCAGTAGTATAACCCCCGGGCCCCTCCACTTT. Its translation: CASSITPGPLHF.

V usage is TRBV30 and J usage is TRBJ2-5; D call uncertain. The CDR3 totals 11 residues. Trimming removed 5 bases at V and 2 bases at J, with 6 bases between. Germline assignment: CDR1 GTSNPN and CDR2 SVGIG (reference sequence). The chain's CDR3 is CAWATQETQYF. The CDR3 coding sequence is TGTGCCTGGGCGACACAAGAGACCCAGTACTTC.

CDR3 residues: CASSPGLAGGHTNTGELFF. Written as DNA, the CDR3 is TGTGCCAGCAGTCCGGGACTAGCGGGGGGCCACACGAACACCGGGGAGCTGTTTTTT. V gene TRBV6-4 combines with J gene TRBJ2-2; 15 bases map to TRBD2. With 5 bases clipped from V and 0 bases from J, the junction kept 7 bases outside the gene matches. This CDR3 has 19 amino acids. The germline gives CDR1 MRHNA, CDR2 SNTAGT.

The J gene is TRBJ2-7, the V gene TRBV7-9, with 7 positions matching TRBD1. J lost 4 bases, V lost 4 bases, and 13 bases had no gene match. CDR1 and CDR2 from the germline V gene are SEHNR and FQNEAQ (reference sequence). The CDR3 has 16 residues. The CDR3 spells CASSSNWDSDTYEQYF. The DNA for the CDR3 is TGTGCCAGCAGCTCTAATTGGGACAGCGACACTTACGAGCAGTACTTC.

This chain connects TRBV5-1 to TRBJ2-3, with D possibly being TRBD1 (5 bases). The CDR3 contains 16 residues. V lost 3 bases to trimming and J lost 2 bases, with 16 bases between them. Germline loops: CDR1 SGHRS, CDR2 YFSETQ. The CDR3 spells CASSSGSRANTDTQYF. For the CDR3, the DNA is TGCGCCAGCAGCTCAGGGTCTCGGGCCAACACAGATACGCAGTATTTT.

This chain joins TRBV30 and TRBJ2-7; D might be TRBD1 (6 bases). V gave up 2 bases and J gave up 4 bases, with 6 bases separating them. The germline gives CDR1 GTSNPN, CDR2 SVGIG (reference sequence). This CDR3 spans 11 amino acids. CDR3 protein: CAWSRGYEQYF. The CDR3 DNA is TGTGCCTGGAGTAGGGGGTACGAGCAGTACTTC.

The chain employs TRBV14 and TRBJ2-1; the match to TRBD2 covers 12 bases. Germline V lookup: CDR1 SGHDN, CDR2 FVKESK. Losses at the gene ends were 4 bases for V and 8 bases for J; bases not matched to a gene: 12. CDR3 length: 17 residues. The CDR3 region is CASSRPPASGRAHEQFF. CDR3 nucleotides: TGTGCCAGCAGCCGCCCCCCGGCTAGCGGGAGGGCCCATGAGCAGTTCTTC.

The rearrangement uses TRBV18 and TRBJ1-1; weak D call: TRBD1 (6 bases). V lost 8 bases and J lost 5, with 15 bases in between. The V gene's germline CDR1 is KGHSH and CDR2 LQKENI. The CDR3 length is 13 residues. The CDR3 loop is CASQPSQGTEAFF. CDR3 coding DNA: TGTGCCAGCCAACCGTCACAGGGAACTGAAGCTTTCTTT.

This rearrangement joins TRBV7-9 to TRBJ2-1; D not certain. The CDR3 has 13 residues. Trimming cost V 5 bases and J 5 bases, with 10 bases left between them. Germline CDR1 is SEHNR and CDR2 is FQNEAQ (reference sequence). This chain's CDR3 is CASSPNKNNEQFF. As DNA, the CDR3 is TGTGCCAGCAGCCCAAACAAAAACAATGAGCAGTTCTTC.

Written as DNA, the CDR3 is TGCGCCAGCAGCTTGGAAACAGGGTTAGAGACCCAGTACTTC. It codes for CASSLETGLETQYF. The chain employs TRBV5-1 and TRBJ2-5; D possibly corresponds to TRBD1 (6 bases). The CDR3 loop spans 14 amino acids. The V gene's germline CDR1 is SGHRS and CDR2 YFSETQ. The ends were cut back, 0 bases at V and 4 bases at J, with 10 bases in the middle.

The chain employs TRBV21-1 and TRBJ1-5; the DNA was not compared with TRBD1, the D call given in the table. TRBV21-1 is classified as a pseudogene. The length of the CDR3 is 15 residues. CDR3 nucleotides: TGTGCCAGCAGCAAAGTGAGACAGGGAGATCAGCCCCAGCATTTT. Amino acids: CASSKVRQGDQPQHF.

V is TRBV5-6 and J is TRBJ2-5; perhaps TRBD2 as D (6 bases). The CDR3 sequence is 14 residues long. The germline V gene has CDR1 SGHDT and CDR2 YYEEEE. V shed 4 bases and J shed 5 bases, with 15 bases lying between them. CDR3 bases: TGTGCCAGCAGCCCGAGAGCGGGCGCGGAGACCCAGTACTTC. This codes for CASSPRAGAETQYF.

V gene TRBV28 combines with J gene TRBJ2-2, with a tentative D call TRBD2 (6 bases). The germline V gene has CDR1 MDHEN and CDR2 SYDVKM. The CDR3 covers 14 residues. V dropped 6 bases and J dropped 0 bases, with 8 bases sitting between them. The CDR3: CASRGGTNTGELFF. As DNA, the CDR3 is TGTGCCAGCAGGGGAGGCACGAACACCGGGGAGCTGTTTTTT.

This clone showed up just a few times. The chain carries TRBV29-1 and TRBJ1-1, with 8 nucleotides matching TRBD1. The junction had 9 bases not matched to a gene; V was cut back by 4 bases and J by 2 bases. CDR1 and CDR2 from the germline V gene are SQVTM and ANQGSEA. CDR3 length: 15 amino acids. For the CDR3, the DNA is TGCAGCGTTGCATTGTGGCAGGGGGCAAACACTGAAGCTTTCTTT. Its translation is CSVALWQGANTEAFF.

This clone came up once. This chain links TRBV5-1 with TRBJ2-6, with a tentative D call TRBD2 (6 bases). The CDR3 is 18 amino acids. The germline V gene has CDR1 SGHRS and CDR2 YFSETQ. The ends were cut back, 1 base at V and 1 base at J, with 15 bases in the middle. The CDR3 DNA reads TGCGCCAGCAGCTTGACAGACGGGGGAGAATCTGGGGCCAACGTCCTGACTTTC. Translation: CASSLTDGGESGANVLTF.

The rearrangement joins TRBV21-1 to TRBJ2-1; TRBD1 is the table's D call, not checked against the DNA. TRBV21-1 is marked as a pseudogene. This CDR3 comprises 13 residues. Here the CDR3 reads CASSKKTGYEQFF. The CDR3 bases are TGTGCCAGCAGCAAGAAAACAGGGTATGAGCAGTTCTTC.

The V and J genes are TRBV11-2 and TRBJ2-6; the match to TRBD2 covers 10 bases. CDR3 length: 17 residues. Per germline, CDR1 SGHAT and CDR2 FQNNGV. V shed 6 bases, J shed 0 bases, and the junction held 5 bases outside the gene matches. CDR3 DNA: TGTGCCAGCAGAAGACTAGCGGGTATCTCTGGGGCCAACGTCCTGACTTTC. Translated, it gives CASRRLAGISGANVLTF.

V gene TRBV25-1 combines with J gene TRBJ1-4, with 7 positions matching TRBD1. This CDR3 spans 15 amino acids. Germline CDR1 reads MGHDK; CDR2 reads SYGVNS. Unmatched junction bases numbered 9, after V lost 6 bases and J lost 5 bases. Written as DNA, the CDR3 is TGTGCCAGCAGCACGACCCGCAGGGGGAATGAAAAACTGTTTTTT. Translation: CASSTTRRGNEKLFF.

The chain combines TRBV7-9 with TRBJ2-1, with 10 bases that match TRBD1. Germline CDR1 SEHNR, CDR2 FQNEAQ (reference sequence). Losses at the gene ends were 5 bases for V and 4 bases for J; bases not matched to a gene: 8. The CDR3 has 16 amino acids. The CDR3 DNA sequence: TGTGCCAGCAGCCTATCGACAGGGGGCTCATACAATGAGCAGTTCTTC. Amino acid sequence: CASSLSTGGSYNEQFF.

The V gene is TRBV4-1, the J gene TRBJ1-1, with unresolved D. Trimming removed 4 bases at V and 0 bases at J, with 6 bases between. The CDR3 loop spans 13 amino acids. Germline V lookup: CDR1 MGHRA, CDR2 YSYEKL. In DNA, the CDR3 is TGCGCCAGCAGCCTAAGCGTGAACACTGAAGCTTTCTTT. Translating it yields CASSLSVNTEAFF.